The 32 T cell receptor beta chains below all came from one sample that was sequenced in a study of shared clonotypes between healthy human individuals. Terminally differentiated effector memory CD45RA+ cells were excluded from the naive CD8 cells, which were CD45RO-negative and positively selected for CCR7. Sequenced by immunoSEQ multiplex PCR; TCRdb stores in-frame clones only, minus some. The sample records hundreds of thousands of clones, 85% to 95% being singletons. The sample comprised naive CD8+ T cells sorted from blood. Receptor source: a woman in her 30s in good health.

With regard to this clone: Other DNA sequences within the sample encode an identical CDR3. CDR3 bases: TGTGCCAGCAGTTACGGGGATGAATACAATGAGCAGTTCTTC. It translates to CASSYGDEYNEQFF. The chain uses TRBV27 and TRBJ2-1, with a tentative D call TRBD2 (5 bases). Germline assignment: CDR1 MNHEY and CDR2 SMNVEV (reference sequence). CDR3 size: 14 residues. Trimming pared 4 bases from V and 4 bases from J, leaving 11 bases between.

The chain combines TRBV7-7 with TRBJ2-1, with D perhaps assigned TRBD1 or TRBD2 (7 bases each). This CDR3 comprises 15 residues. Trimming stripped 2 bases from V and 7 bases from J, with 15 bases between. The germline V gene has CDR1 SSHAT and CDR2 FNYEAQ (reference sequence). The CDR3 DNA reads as TGTGCCAGCAGCTTATTGGCAGGGGGAGGGAATGAGCAGTTCTTC. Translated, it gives CASSLLAGGGNEQFF.

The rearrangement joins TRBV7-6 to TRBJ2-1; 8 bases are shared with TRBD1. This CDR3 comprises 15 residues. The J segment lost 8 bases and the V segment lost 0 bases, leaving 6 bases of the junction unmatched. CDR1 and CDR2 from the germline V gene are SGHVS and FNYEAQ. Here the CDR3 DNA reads TGTGCCAGCAGCTTAGCGGACAGGGTTATCGATGAGCAGTTCTTC. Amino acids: CASSLADRVIDEQFF.

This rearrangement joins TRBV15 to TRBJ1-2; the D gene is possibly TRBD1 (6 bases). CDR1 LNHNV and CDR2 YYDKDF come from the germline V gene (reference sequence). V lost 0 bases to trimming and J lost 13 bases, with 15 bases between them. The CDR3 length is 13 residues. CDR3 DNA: TGTGCCACCAGCAGAGAAAAACAGGGCTGGGGCACCTTC. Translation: CATSREKQGWGTF.

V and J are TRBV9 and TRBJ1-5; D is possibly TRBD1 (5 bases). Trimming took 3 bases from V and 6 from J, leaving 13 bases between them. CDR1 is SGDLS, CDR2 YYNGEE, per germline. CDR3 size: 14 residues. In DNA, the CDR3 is TGTGCCAGCAGCGCCGAATGGGGCGGTCAGCCCCAGCATTTT. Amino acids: CASSAEWGGQPQHF.

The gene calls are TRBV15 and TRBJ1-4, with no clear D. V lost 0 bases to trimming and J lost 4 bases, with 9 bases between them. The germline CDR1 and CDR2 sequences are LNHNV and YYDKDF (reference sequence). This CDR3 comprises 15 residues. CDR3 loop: CATSRERQLNEKLFF. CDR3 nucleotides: TGTGCCACCAGCAGAGAACGTCAGCTTAATGAAAAACTGTTTTTT. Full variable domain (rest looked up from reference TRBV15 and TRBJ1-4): DAMVIQNPRYQVTQFGKPVTLSCSQTLNHNVMYWYQQKSSQAPKLLFHYYDKDFNNEADTPDNFQSRRPNTSFCFLDIRSPGLGDTAMYLCATSRERQLNEKLFFGSGTQLSVL.

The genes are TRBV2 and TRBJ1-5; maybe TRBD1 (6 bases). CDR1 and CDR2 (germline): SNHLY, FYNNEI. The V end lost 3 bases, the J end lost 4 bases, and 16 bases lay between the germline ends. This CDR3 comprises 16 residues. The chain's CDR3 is CASSDSPIDRNQPQHF. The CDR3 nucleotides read TGTGCCAGCAGTGACAGTCCTATAGACAGGAATCAGCCCCAGCATTTT. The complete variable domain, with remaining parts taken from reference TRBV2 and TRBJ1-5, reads EPEVTQTPSHQVTQMGQEVILRCVPISNHLYFYWYRQILGQKVEFLVSFYNNEISEKSEIFDDQFSVERPDGSNFTLKIRSTKLEDSAMYFCASSDSPIDRNQPQHFGDGTRLSIL.

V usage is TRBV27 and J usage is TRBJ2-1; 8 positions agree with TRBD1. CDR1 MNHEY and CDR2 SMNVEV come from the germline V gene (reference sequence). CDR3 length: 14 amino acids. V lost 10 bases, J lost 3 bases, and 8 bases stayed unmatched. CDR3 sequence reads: CATSLDRGYNEQFF. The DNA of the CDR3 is TGTGCCACCTCCCTCGACAGGGGCTACAATGAGCAGTTCTTC.

CDR3 DNA sequence: TGTGCCAGCAGCCGCGAGCAGTACTTC. This gives the protein CASSREQYF. The chain uses TRBV6-1 and TRBJ2-7; D is undetermined. Germline values: CDR1 MNHNS, CDR2 SASEGT. CDR3 length: 9 residues. Trimming shortened V by 6 bases and J by 6 bases, and 3 bases separated the two germline ends.

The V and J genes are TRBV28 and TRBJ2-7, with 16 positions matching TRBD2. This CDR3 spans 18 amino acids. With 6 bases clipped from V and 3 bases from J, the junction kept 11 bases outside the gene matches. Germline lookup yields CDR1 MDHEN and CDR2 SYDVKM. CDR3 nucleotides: TGTGCCAGCAGACCCCCCGGGACTAGCGGGAGGGGCGTCTACGAGCAGTACTTC. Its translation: CASRPPGTSGRGVYEQYF.

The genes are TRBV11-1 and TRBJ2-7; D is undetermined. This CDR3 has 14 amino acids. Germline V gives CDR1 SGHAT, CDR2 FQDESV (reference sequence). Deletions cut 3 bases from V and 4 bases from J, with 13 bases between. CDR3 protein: CASSFDSDPYEQYF. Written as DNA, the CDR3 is TGTGCCAGCAGCTTTGACTCCGACCCATACGAGCAGTACTTC.

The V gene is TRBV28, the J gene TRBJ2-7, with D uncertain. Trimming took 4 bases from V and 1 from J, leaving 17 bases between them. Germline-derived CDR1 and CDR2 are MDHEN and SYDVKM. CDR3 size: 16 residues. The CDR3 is CASSSLSLRLSYEQYF. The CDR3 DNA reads TGTGCCAGCAGTTCCCTTTCCCTGAGGCTTTCCTACGAGCAGTACTTC. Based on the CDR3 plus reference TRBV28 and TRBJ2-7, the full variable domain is DVKVTQSSRYLVKRTGEKVFLECVQDMDHENMFWYRQDPGLGLRLIYFSYDVKMKEKGDIPEGYSVSREKKERFSLILESASTNQTSMYLCASSSLSLRLSYEQYFGPGTRLTVT.

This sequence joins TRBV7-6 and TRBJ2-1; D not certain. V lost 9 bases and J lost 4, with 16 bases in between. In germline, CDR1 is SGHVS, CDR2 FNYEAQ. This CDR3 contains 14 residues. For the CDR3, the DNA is TGTGCCAGTACGGTTGGCGGAACTTACAATGAGCAGTTCTTC. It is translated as CASTVGGTYNEQFF. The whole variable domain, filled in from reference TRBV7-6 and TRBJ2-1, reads GAGVSQSPRYKVTKRGQDVALRCDPISGHVSLYWYRQALGQGPEFLTYFNYEAQQDKSGLPNDRFSAERPEGSISTLTIQRTEQRDSAMYRCASTVGGTYNEQFFGPGTRLTVL.

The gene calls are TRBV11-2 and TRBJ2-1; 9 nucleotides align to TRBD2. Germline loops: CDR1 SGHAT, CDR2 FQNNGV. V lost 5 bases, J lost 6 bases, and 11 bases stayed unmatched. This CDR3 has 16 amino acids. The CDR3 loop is CASSPLRREGPNEQFF. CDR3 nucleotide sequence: TGTGCCAGCAGCCCTTTGAGGCGGGAGGGCCCCAATGAGCAGTTCTTC.

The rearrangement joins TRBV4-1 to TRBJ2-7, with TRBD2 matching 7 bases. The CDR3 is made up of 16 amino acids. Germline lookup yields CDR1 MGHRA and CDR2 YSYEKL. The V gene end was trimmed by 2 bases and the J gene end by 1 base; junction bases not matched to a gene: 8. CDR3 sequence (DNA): TGCGCCAGCAGCCAATCCCTGGGCGGGAGTTCCTACGAGCAGTACTTC. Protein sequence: CASSQSLGGSSYEQYF.

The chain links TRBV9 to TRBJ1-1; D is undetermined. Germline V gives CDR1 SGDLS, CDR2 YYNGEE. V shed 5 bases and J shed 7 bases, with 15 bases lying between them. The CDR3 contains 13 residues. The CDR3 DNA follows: TGTGCCAGCAGGGAAAGTGATTTCAGTGAAGCTTTCTTT. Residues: CASRESDFSEAFF.

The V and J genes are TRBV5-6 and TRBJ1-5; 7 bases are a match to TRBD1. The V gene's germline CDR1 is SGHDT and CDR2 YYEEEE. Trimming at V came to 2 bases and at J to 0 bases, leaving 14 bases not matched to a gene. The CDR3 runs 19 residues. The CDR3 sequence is CASSLNRGLEGDSNQPQHF. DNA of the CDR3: TGTGCCAGCAGCTTAAACAGGGGACTTGAGGGGGATAGCAATCAGCCCCAGCATTTT.

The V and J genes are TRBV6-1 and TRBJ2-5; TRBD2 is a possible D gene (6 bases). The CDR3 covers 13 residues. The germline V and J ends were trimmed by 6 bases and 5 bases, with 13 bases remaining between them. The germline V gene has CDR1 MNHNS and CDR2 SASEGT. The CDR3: CASSATSMETQYF. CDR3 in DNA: TGTGCCAGCAGCGCCACTAGCATGGAGACCCAGTACTTC.

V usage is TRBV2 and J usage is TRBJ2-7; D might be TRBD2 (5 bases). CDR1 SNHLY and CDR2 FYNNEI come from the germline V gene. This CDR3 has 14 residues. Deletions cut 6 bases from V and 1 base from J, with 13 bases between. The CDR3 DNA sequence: TGTGCCAGCAGGGACTTCGAGCCTTCCTACGAGCAGTACTTC. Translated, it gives CASRDFEPSYEQYF. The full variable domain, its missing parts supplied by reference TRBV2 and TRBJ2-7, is EPEVTQTPSHQVTQMGQEVILRCVPISNHLYFYWYRQILGQKVEFLVSFYNNEISEKSEIFDDQFSVERPDGSNFTLKIRSTKLEDSAMYFCASRDFEPSYEQYFGPGTRLTVT.

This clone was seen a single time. CDR3 amino acids: CASSLGHLDRAGGTEAFF. CDR3 sequence (DNA): TGTGCCAGCAGTTTAGGCCACTTAGACAGGGCTGGGGGGACTGAAGCTTTCTTT. The J gene is TRBJ1-1, the V gene TRBV28; 7 positions match TRBD1. The CDR3 spans 18 residues. Germline V gene data show CDR1 as MDHEN and CDR2 as SYDVKM. The V and J ends lost 2 bases and 5 bases, in that order; junction bases with no gene match: 17.

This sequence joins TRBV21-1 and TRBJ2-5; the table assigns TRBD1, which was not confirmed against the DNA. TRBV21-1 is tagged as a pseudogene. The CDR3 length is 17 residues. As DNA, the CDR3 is TGTGCCAGCAGCAAAGCCGCCAGTCAATTCCGTGGAGAGACCCAGTACTTC. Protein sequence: CASSKAASQFRGETQYF.

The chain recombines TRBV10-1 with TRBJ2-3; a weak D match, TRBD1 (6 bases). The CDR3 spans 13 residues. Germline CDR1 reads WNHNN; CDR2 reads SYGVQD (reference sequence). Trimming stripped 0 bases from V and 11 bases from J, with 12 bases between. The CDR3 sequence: CASSESTQGGQYF. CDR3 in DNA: TGCGCCAGCAGTGAGTCGACCCAAGGGGGGCAGTATTTT.

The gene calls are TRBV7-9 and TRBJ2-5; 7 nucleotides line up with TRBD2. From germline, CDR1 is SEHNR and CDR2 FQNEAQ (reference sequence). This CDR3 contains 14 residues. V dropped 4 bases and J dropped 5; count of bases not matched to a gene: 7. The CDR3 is CASSSRGLGETQYF. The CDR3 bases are TGTGCCAGCAGCTCCCGAGGACTAGGGGAGACCCAGTACTTC.

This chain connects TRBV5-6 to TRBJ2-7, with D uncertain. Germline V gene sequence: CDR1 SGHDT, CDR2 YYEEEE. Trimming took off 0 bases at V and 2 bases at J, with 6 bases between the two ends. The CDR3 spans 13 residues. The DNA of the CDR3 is TGTGCCAGCAGCTTGGACACTGCCTACGAGCAGTACTTC. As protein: CASSLDTAYEQYF. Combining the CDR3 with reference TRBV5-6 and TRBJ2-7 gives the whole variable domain DAGVTQSPTHLIKTRGQQVTLRCSPKSGHDTVSWYQQALGQGPQFIFQYYEEEERQRGNFPDRFSGHQFPNYSSELNVNALLLGDSALYLCASSLDTAYEQYFGPGTRLTVT.

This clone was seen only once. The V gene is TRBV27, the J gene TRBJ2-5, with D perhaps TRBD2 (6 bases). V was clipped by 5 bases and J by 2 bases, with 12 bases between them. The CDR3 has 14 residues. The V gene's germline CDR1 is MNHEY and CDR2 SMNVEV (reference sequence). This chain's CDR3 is CASSPHAGQETQYF. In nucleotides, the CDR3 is TGTGCCAGCAGTCCCCACGCGGGACAAGAGACCCAGTACTTC.

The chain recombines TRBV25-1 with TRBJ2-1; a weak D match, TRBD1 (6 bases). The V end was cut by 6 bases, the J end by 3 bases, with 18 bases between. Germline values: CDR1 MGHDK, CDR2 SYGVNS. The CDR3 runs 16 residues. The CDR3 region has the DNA TGTGCCAGCAGGGGGGCGAGAGGGGTGAGCTACAATGAGCAGTTCTTC. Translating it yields CASRGARGVSYNEQFF.

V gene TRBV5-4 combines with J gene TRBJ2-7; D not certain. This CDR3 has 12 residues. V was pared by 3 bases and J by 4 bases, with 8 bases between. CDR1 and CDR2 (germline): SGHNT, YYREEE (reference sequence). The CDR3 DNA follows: TGTGCCAGCAGCTCATCAACATACGAGCAGTACTTC. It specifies CASSSSTYEQYF. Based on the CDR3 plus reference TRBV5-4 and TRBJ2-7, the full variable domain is ETGVTQSPTHLIKTRGQQVTLRCSSQSGHNTVSWYQQALGQGPQFIFQYYREEENGRGNFPPRFSGLQFPNYSSELNVNALELDDSALYLCASSSSTYEQYFGPGTRLTVT.

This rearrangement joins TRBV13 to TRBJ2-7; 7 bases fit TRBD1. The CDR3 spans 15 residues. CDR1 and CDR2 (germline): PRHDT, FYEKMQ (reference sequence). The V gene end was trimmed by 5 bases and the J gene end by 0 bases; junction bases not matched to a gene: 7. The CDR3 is CASSPTRQGSYEQYF. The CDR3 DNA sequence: TGTGCCAGCAGCCCCACGAGACAGGGCTCCTACGAGCAGTACTTC.

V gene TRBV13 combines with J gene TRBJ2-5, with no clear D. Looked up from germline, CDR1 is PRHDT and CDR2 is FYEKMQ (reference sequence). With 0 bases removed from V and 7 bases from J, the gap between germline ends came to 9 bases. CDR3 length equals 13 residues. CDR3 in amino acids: CASSLGTGGTQYF. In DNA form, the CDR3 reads TGTGCCAGCAGCTTAGGGACGGGCGGGACCCAGTACTTC.

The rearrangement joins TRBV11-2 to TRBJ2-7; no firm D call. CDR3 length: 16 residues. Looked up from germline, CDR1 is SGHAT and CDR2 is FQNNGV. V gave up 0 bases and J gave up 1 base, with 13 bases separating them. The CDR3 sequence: CASSLEAGVFSYEQYF. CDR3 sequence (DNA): TGTGCCAGCAGCTTAGAGGCAGGTGTTTTTTCCTACGAGCAGTACTTC.

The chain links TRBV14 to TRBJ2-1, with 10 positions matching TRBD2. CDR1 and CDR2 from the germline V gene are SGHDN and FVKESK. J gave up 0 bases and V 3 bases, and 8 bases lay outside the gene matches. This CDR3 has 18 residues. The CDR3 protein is CASSHNSGRSSSYNEQFF. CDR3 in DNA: TGTGCCAGCAGCCATAATAGCGGGAGGAGCAGCTCCTACAATGAGCAGTTCTTC. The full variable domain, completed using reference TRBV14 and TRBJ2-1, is EAGVTQFPSHSVIEKGQTVTLRCDPISGHDNLYWYRRVMGKEIKFLLHFVKESKQDESGMPNNRFLAERTGGTYSTLKVQPAELEDSGVYFCASSHNSGRSSSYNEQFFGPGTRLTVL.

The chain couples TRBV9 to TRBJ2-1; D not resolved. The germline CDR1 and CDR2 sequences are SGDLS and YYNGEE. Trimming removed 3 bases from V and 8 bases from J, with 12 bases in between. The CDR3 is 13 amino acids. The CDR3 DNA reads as TGTGCCAGCAGCGCCCTTGATGTGGATGAGCAGTTCTTC. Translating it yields CASSALDVDEQFF.